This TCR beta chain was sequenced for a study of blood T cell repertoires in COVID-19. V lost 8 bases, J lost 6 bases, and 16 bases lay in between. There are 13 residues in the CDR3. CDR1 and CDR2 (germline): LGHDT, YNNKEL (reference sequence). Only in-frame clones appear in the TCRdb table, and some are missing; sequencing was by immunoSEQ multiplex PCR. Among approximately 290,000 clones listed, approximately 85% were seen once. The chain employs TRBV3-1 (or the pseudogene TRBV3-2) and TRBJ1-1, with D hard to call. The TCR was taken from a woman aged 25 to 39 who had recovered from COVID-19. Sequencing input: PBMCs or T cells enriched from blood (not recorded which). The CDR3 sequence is CASYTTGGSEAFF. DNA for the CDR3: TGTGCCAGCTATACAACTGGCGGTTCTGAAGCTTTCTTT.